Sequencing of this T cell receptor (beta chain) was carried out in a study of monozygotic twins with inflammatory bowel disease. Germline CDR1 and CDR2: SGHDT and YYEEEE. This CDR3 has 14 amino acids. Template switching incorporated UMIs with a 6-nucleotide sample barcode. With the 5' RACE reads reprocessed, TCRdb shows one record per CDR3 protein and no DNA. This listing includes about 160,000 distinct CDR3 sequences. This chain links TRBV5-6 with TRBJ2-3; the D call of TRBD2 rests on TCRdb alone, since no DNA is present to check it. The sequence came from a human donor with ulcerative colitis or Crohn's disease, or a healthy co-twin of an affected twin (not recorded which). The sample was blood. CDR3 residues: CASRAPRGTDTQYF.